The present entry profiles one TCR beta chain with its context. Its antigen remains unknown. This sample was included in a study of shared clonotypes between healthy human individuals. Across the study: A donor's plate count was three for CD4 naive and three for CD4 memory; CD8 naive had two and CD8 memory one.

Per the germline V gene, CDR1 is MGHRA and CDR2 is YSYEKL. There are 17 residues in the CDR3. Germline trimming cut 3 bases from V and 4 bases from J; bases unmatched to any gene: 13. Assay: immunoSEQ multiplex PCR; the TCRdb copy retains only in-frame clones and omits some. The sample carries some 360,000 clones, over 70% recorded once. Overall study results and limits: The diversity represented, both genetic and in exposure history, was limited by few donors.

The receptor was isolated from a man aged 30-40 years in good health. The V and J genes are TRBV4-1 and TRBJ2-5, with 8 bases aligning to TRBD2. The sample taken for sequencing was memory CD4+ T cells sorted from blood. Subset denoted: CD45RA-negative fraction. CDR3 amino acids: CASSHPIAAGGVETQYF. The CDR3 DNA is TGCGCCAGCAGCCACCCTATTGCGGCGGGAGGCGTAGAGACCCAGTACTTC.